This section outlines one T cell receptor (beta chain) sequence together with its context. Its antigen is not known. Libraries were prepared by immunoSEQ multiplex PCR; TCRdb keeps only in-frame clonotypes and omits some of them. The data hold fewer than 50,000 clones, with around 93% observed a single time. The sample originates from a study of OX40 agonist ivuxolimab in advanced cancers. Across the whole study: The study reported partial responses in three patients: one hepatocellular carcinoma, two cutaneous melanoma. Whole-study results and caveats: The work left the antigen specificity of expanded peripheral T cells undetermined.

CDR1 SGHTA and CDR2 FQGNSA come from the germline V gene. The CDR3 is 17 amino acids. V shed 6 bases, J shed 0 bases, and the junction held 11 bases outside the gene matches. This clonotype originated in an adult with an advanced solid tumor such as melanoma, head and neck, liver or kidney cancer. The sequences come from CD4+ or CD8+ T cells sorted from blood, collected in a trial of the OX40 agonist ivuxolimab. The chain recombines TRBV7-2 with TRBJ2-1; 7 positions agree with TRBD2. The CDR3 here is CASRIRSSGLSYNEQFF. The CDR3 DNA reads TGTGCCAGCAGGATTAGGTCTAGCGGTCTCTCCTACAATGAGCAGTTCTTC.